This passage covers 27 T cell receptor beta chains from one sample sequenced in a study of T cells in Graves' hyperthyroidism and ophthalmopathy. TCR beta CDR3 regions were amplified from RNA transcripts. RT-PCR in the first round (using the HTBI primer set) targeted the TCR CDR3. TCRdb called the multiplex PCR reads again in MiXCR, with one record for every CDR3 protein. The sample carries over 400,000 distinct CDR3 sequences, over 12% recorded once. Sample: blood. These receptors all come from a young man with Graves' ophthalmopathy.

At least ten counts were recorded for this clonotype. The chain employs TRBV11-3 and TRBJ2-2; D unresolved. CDR3 length: 16 amino acids. Germline values: CDR1 SGHNT, CDR2 YENEEA. Trimming removed 4 bases from V and 1 base from J, with 13 bases in between. DNA of the CDR3: TGTGCCAGCAGCTCAGGTGCGGCTCTGAACACCGGGGAGCTGTTTTTT. The encoded protein is CASSSGAALNTGELFF. The variable domain in full, with the rest retrieved from reference TRBV11-3 and TRBJ2-2, is EAGVVQSPRYKIIEKKQPVAFWCNPISGHNTLYWYLQNLGQGPELLIRYENEEAVDDSQLPKDRFSAERLKGVDSTLKIQPAELGDSAVYLCASSSGAALNTGELFFGEGSRLTVL.

There are many counts of this clonotype. J is TRBJ2-4 and V is TRBV11-2; 14 bases line up with TRBD2. The trim removed 5 bases at V and 2 bases at J, leaving 8 bases unmatched. The CDR3 runs to 18 residues. The germline V gene encodes CDR1 SGHAT and CDR2 FQNNGV. CDR3 sequence reads: CASSPGTSGSLSKNIQYF. The CDR3 region has the DNA TGTGCCAGCAGCCCGGGGACTAGCGGGAGTTTGTCCAAAAACATTCAGTACTTC.

The sample holds many counts of this clonotype. The chain couples TRBV13 to TRBJ1-3; D unresolved. CDR1 is PRHDT and CDR2 is FYEKMQ in the germline V gene (reference sequence). This CDR3 comprises 16 residues. Deletions cut 5 bases from V and 0 bases from J, with 14 bases between. This CDR3 reads CASSVPVGNSGNTIYF. The CDR3 DNA follows: TGTGCCAGCAGCGTCCCCGTGGGGAACTCTGGAAACACCATATATTTT.

The chain is built from TRBV25-1 and TRBJ1-1; 7 bases fit TRBD1. V lost 6 bases and J lost 4; bases outside the gene matches: 8. This CDR3 region has 14 residues. The germline CDR1 and CDR2 sequences are MGHDK and SYGVNS. The CDR3 region is CASSFQGGSTEAFF. In nucleotides, the CDR3 is TGTGCCAGCAGCTTCCAGGGGGGTTCCACTGAAGCTTTCTTT.

Comments on this clonotype: A single base separates this from a much larger clone, so it may be a read error. The chain employs TRBV10-1 and TRBJ1-5, with 7 bases identical to TRBD1. Germline V gene data show CDR1 as WNHNN and CDR2 as SYGVQD (reference sequence). This CDR3 has 13 residues. The V gene end was trimmed by 5 bases and the J gene end by 7 bases; junction bases not matched to a gene: 5. CDR3 loop: CASSTGERQPQHF. CDR3 DNA sequence: TGCGCCAGCAGTACAGGGGAGAGACAGCCCCAGCATTTT.

The table lists this clonotype with a few counts. The gene calls are TRBV5-1 and TRBJ1-1; a possible D gene is TRBD1 (6 bases). V was clipped by 6 bases and J by 6 bases, with 12 bases between them. Germline V gives CDR1 SGHRS, CDR2 YFSETQ. The CDR3 extends over 12 amino acids. CDR3 amino acids: CASTTGNSEAFF. In nucleotides, the CDR3 is TGCGCCAGCACAACAGGGAATTCTGAAGCTTTCTTT. Using reference TRBV5-1 and TRBJ1-1 for the parts outside the CDR3, the full variable domain is KAGVTQTPRYLIKTRGQQVTLSCSPISGHRSVSWYQQTPGQGLQFLFEYFSETQRNKGNFPGRFSGRQFSNSRSEMNVSTLELGDSALYLCASTTGNSEAFFGQGTRLTVV.

There are many counts of this clonotype. The rearrangement joins TRBV18 to TRBJ2-5; D is uncertain. V shed 1 base and J shed 2 bases, with 11 bases lying between them. The CDR3 has 15 residues. Germline V gene lookup returns CDR1 KGHSH and CDR2 LQKENI. The CDR3 here is CASSPRTDPQETQYF. DNA of the CDR3: TGTGCCAGCTCACCACGGACGGACCCACAAGAGACCCAGTACTTC.

This clonotype appeared many times. The genes are TRBV7-9 and TRBJ2-1; no clear D gene. Germline V gene data show CDR1 as SEHNR and CDR2 as FQNEAQ (reference sequence). The V end was cut by 1 base, the J end by 3 bases, with 10 bases between. The CDR3 spans 15 residues. The CDR3 here is CASSLVRLDYNEQFF. The CDR3 nucleotides read TGTGCCAGCAGCTTAGTTCGGCTTGACTACAATGAGCAGTTCTTC. The complete variable domain, with remaining parts taken from reference TRBV7-9 and TRBJ2-1, reads DTGVSQNPRHKITKRGQNVTFRCDPISEHNRLYWYRQTLGQGPEFLTYFQNEAQLEKSRLLSDRFSAERPKGSFSTLEIQRTEQGDSAMYLCASSLVRLDYNEQFFGPGTRLTVL.

This clonotype was found many times. The rearrangement links TRBV6-1 to TRBJ2-7; TRBD2 is a possible D gene (7 bases). CDR1 MNHNS and CDR2 SASEGT come from the germline V gene. This CDR3 is 14 amino acids long. V was cut by 6 bases and J by 0 bases, with 12 bases left in between. The CDR3 protein is CASRRGGSSYEQYF. The CDR3 coding sequence is TGTGCCAGCAGAAGGGGGGGAAGCTCCTACGAGCAGTACTTC.

In this sample, this clonotype turned up many times. V is TRBV7-6 and J is TRBJ2-7; D remains unclear. CDR3 size: 14 residues. V was cut by 1 base and J by 2 bases, with 9 bases left in between. CDR1 is SGHVS, CDR2 FNYEAQ, per germline. CDR3 loop: CASSLGYGAYEQYF. For the CDR3, the DNA is TGTGCCAGCAGCTTAGGATATGGGGCCTACGAGCAGTACTTC. The variable domain in full, completed from reference TRBV7-6 and TRBJ2-7, reads GAGVSQSPRYKVTKRGQDVALRCDPISGHVSLYWYRQALGQGPEFLTYFNYEAQQDKSGLPNDRFSAERPEGSISTLTIQRTEQRDSAMYRCASSLGYGAYEQYFGPGTRLTVT.

In its sample, this clonotype was seen a few times. The DNA for the CDR3 is TGTGCCACATCAACTAGCGGAACTTCCTACGAGCAGTACTTC. It yields the protein CATSTSGTSYEQYF. The V and J genes are TRBV2 and TRBJ2-7; 8 bases match TRBD2. Germline lookup yields CDR1 SNHLY and CDR2 FYNNEI. The CDR3 loop spans 14 amino acids. Trimming at V came to 10 bases and at J to 1 base, leaving 9 bases not matched to a gene.

This clonotype was counted only a few times. This rearrangement joins TRBV6-6 to TRBJ1-4; 10 bases fit TRBD1. After removal of 2 bases from V and 8 bases from J, the junction contained 5 bases not matched to a gene. Germline V CDR1 and CDR2: MNHNY, SVGAGI (reference sequence). This CDR3 has 15 amino acids. This CDR3 reads CASSYHGQGVEKLFF. DNA of the CDR3: TGTGCCAGCAGTTACCATGGACAGGGGGTAGAAAAACTGTTTTTT.

The rearrangement joins TRBV6-1 to TRBJ2-3; no firm D call. Trimming removed 5 bases at V and 2 bases at J, with 14 bases between. Looked up from germline, CDR1 is MNHNS and CDR2 is SASEGT. The CDR3 contains 15 residues. The CDR3 DNA sequence: TGTGCCAGCAGTCTGAGCCCAAATCCCACAGATACGCAGTATTTT. It translates to CASSLSPNPTDTQYF.

The chain carries TRBV27 and TRBJ2-7; D is unresolved. Germline V lookup: CDR1 MNHEY, CDR2 SMNVEV (reference sequence). The CDR3 has 13 residues. The germline V and J ends were trimmed by 5 bases and 6 bases, with 14 bases remaining between them. DNA of the CDR3: TGTGCCAGCAGTCCCCCCCAAATCACCGAGCAGTACTTC. The encoded protein is CASSPPQITEQYF.

This clonotype appeared a few times. The gene calls are TRBV19 and TRBJ1-2; 12 bases line up with TRBD1. Germline CDR1 reads LNHDA; CDR2 reads SQIVND (reference sequence). CDR3 length: 17 amino acids. The V and J ends lost 7 bases and 7 bases, in that order; junction bases with no gene match: 16. The CDR3, as DNA: TGTGCCAGTACCGGTCTCCGGGACAGGGGGCTCTTTGGTGGCTACACCTTC. Translated, it gives CASTGLRDRGLFGGYTF.

There are many counts of this clonotype. The CDR3 protein is CASSLMLNEQYF. The DNA of the CDR3 is TGTGCCAGCAGTTTAATGCTCAACGAGCAGTACTTC. The chain is built from TRBV12-3 or TRBV12-4 and TRBJ2-7; D is uncertain. Between the trimmed V and J ends, which lost 2 bases and 5 bases, there was a span of 7 bases. The CDR3 has 12 residues.

The chain employs TRBV6-1 and TRBJ2-7; 11 bases align to TRBD2. This CDR3 is built from 15 residues. Germline V gives CDR1 MNHNS, CDR2 SASEGT. Trimming at V came to 6 bases and at J to 4 bases, leaving 8 bases not matched to a gene. In DNA form, the CDR3 reads TGTGCCAGCAGACTATACGGGACTAGCGGATACGAGCAGTACTTC. Amino acids: CASRLYGTSGYEQYF.

The V gene is TRBV6-4, the J gene TRBJ2-1; 7 nucleotides agree with TRBD2. In germline, CDR1 is MRHNA, CDR2 SNTAGT. The CDR3 sequence is 12 residues long. J gave up 6 bases and V 9 bases, and 5 bases lay outside the gene matches. The CDR3 DNA reads as TGTGCCAGACACAGCGGGATCAATGAGCAGTTCTTC. It specifies CARHSGINEQFF.

This clonotype has at least ten counts. The chain uses TRBV2 and TRBJ1-5; D uncertain. V gave up 5 bases and J gave up 1 base, with 6 bases separating them. Germline-derived CDR1 and CDR2 are SNHLY and FYNNEI. The CDR3 contains 13 residues. The CDR3 DNA follows: TGTGCCAGCAGTAAAGACAGCAATCAGCCCCAGCATTTT. It encodes CASSKDSNQPQHF.

The table lists this clonotype with a few counts. The chain employs TRBV2 and TRBJ2-1; 16 bases agree with TRBD2. The length of the CDR3 is 17 residues. Germline trimming cut 6 bases from V and 9 bases from J; bases unmatched to any gene: 11. CDR1 is SNHLY and CDR2 is FYNNEI in the germline V gene. Here the CDR3 DNA reads TGTGCCAGCAGGGGGACTAGCGGGGGGGCCATCGTCGGTGAGCAGTTCTTC. It is translated as CASRGTSGGAIVGEQFF.

This clonotype appeared many times. The chain links TRBV11-2 to TRBJ1-3, with 8 bases fitting TRBD1. The CDR3 length is 16 residues. CDR1 is SGHAT, CDR2 FQNNGV, per germline. V was pared by 0 bases and J by 2 bases, with 3 bases of the junction left unmatched. The CDR3 sequence: CASSLEWTGTGNTIYF. Written as DNA, the CDR3 is TGTGCCAGCAGCTTAGAGTGGACAGGGACTGGAAACACCATATATTTT.

This clonotype was seen at least ten times. The genes are TRBV2 and TRBJ2-1; TRBD2 agrees at 11 bases. V shed 7 bases, J shed 0 bases, and the junction held 2 bases outside the gene matches. Germline loops: CDR1 SNHLY, CDR2 FYNNEI. The CDR3 runs to 15 residues. Here the CDR3 reads CASKTSGVSYNEQFF. The DNA for the CDR3 is TGTGCCAGCAAGACTAGCGGGGTCTCCTACAATGAGCAGTTCTTC.

This clonotype was seen a handful of times. The chain joins TRBV6-1 to TRBJ2-5; TRBD2 matches 8 bases. Per germline, CDR1 MNHNS and CDR2 SASEGT. The CDR3 is made up of 15 amino acids. J lost 4 bases, V lost 5 bases, and 9 bases had no gene match. CDR3 protein: CASSPFFGGGETQYF. DNA of the CDR3: TGTGCCAGCAGTCCTTTCTTCGGGGGGGGAGAGACCCAGTACTTC.

This clonotype was seen many times. The chain recombines TRBV29-1 with TRBJ2-1; the match to TRBD2 covers 9 bases. Per the germline V gene, CDR1 is SQVTM and CDR2 is ANQGSEA. The CDR3 length is 13 residues. J lost 4 bases, V lost 8 bases, and 6 bases had no gene match. CDR3 sequence reads: CSWGLAVYNEQFF. As DNA, the CDR3 is TGCAGCTGGGGACTAGCAGTTTACAATGAGCAGTTCTTC.

This clonotype was recorded at least ten times. This rearrangement joins TRBV20-1 to TRBJ2-7, with D maybe TRBD2 (6 bases). Looked up from germline, CDR1 is DFQATT and CDR2 is SNEGSKA (reference sequence). This CDR3 region has 14 residues. V lost 2 bases to trimming and J lost 3 bases, with 14 bases between them. This chain's CDR3 is CSARLALSNYEQYF. CDR3 coding DNA: TGCAGTGCTAGACTAGCGTTATCTAACTACGAGCAGTACTTC.

This clonotype has ten or more counts. This chain uses TRBV6-1 with TRBJ1-5; TRBD1 agrees at 8 bases. The V and J ends lost 6 bases and 2 bases, in that order; junction bases with no gene match: 9. CDR3 length: 16 residues. Germline values: CDR1 MNHNS, CDR2 SASEGT. The CDR3, as DNA: TGTGCCAGCAGACGACAGGGGCAGGATGGCAATCAGCCCCAGCATTTT. It yields the protein CASRRQGQDGNQPQHF.

A note on this clonotype: A read error may be the cause here, since a much bigger clone is one base away. The rearrangement joins TRBV7-9 to TRBJ2-5; tentative D call: TRBD2 (7 bases). Germline-derived CDR1 and CDR2 are SEHNR and FQNEAQ (reference sequence). V lost 8 bases, J lost 5 bases, and 18 bases lay in between. The CDR3 contains 14 residues. The CDR3 protein is CASRSSGGHETQYF. In DNA form, the CDR3 reads TGTGCCAGCCGCTCATCGGGGGGCCACGAGACCCAGTACTTC.